Below, 21 T cell receptor beta chains from the same sample are listed, as sequenced in a study of blood T cell repertoires in COVID-19. The protocol was immunoSEQ multiplex PCR, while the TCRdb copy is restricted to in-frame clones and leaves out a portion. The sample includes 250,000 to 300,000 clones, 84% of them seen just once. Source material: PBMCs or T cells enriched from blood (not recorded which). All receptors derive from a man in his thirties or forties with acute COVID-19.

V is TRBV19 and J is TRBJ2-5; 10 bases align to TRBD1. V was pared by 6 bases and J by 4 bases, with 8 bases of the junction left unmatched. Germline-derived CDR1 and CDR2 are LNHDA and SQIVND (reference sequence). CDR3 length: 15 amino acids. This CDR3 is CASRQGQGVRETQYF. Written as DNA, the CDR3 is TGTGCCAGTAGACAAGGACAGGGGGTGCGAGAGACCCAGTACTTC.

The chain combines TRBV4-1 with TRBJ1-5; possibly TRBD1 for D (6 bases). This CDR3 is 14 amino acids long. The V gene's germline CDR1 is MGHRA and CDR2 YSYEKL. Trimming left V 4 bases short and J 3 bases short, with 10 bases between. CDR3 in DNA: TGCGCCAGCAGCCGGGCAGGGGCCAATCAGCCCCAGCATTTT. It yields the protein CASSRAGANQPQHF.

The gene calls are TRBV23-1 and TRBJ1-5, with a possible D match to TRBD1 (5 bases). TRBV23-1 is an ORF, and what it does is uncertain. CDR3 length equals 12 residues. V shed 6 bases and J shed 9 bases, with 12 bases lying between them. The chain's CDR3 is CASRPLGRPQHF. The CDR3 nucleotides are TGCGCCAGCAGGCCCCTGGGGCGGCCCCAGCATTTT.

This clone was observed once. This chain joins TRBV21-1 and TRBJ2-1; no check of the table's D call, TRBD1, against the DNA was made. TRBV21-1 is a listed pseudogene. This CDR3 spans 16 amino acids. The CDR3 loop is CASSKWGLAQGVWPFF. The CDR3 region has the DNA TGTGCCAGCAGCAAATGGGGATTGGCACAGGGAGTATGGCCGTTCTTC.

This rearrangement joins TRBV30 to TRBJ2-7; the match to TRBD1 covers 7 bases. The germline V gene encodes CDR1 GTSNPN and CDR2 SVGIG (reference sequence). The V gene end was trimmed by 2 bases and the J gene end by 4 bases; junction bases not matched to a gene: 8. This CDR3 contains 14 residues. The CDR3 reads CAWSPTGVRYEQYV. The CDR3 coding sequence is TGTGCCTGGAGTCCTACAGGGGTTAGGTACGAGCAGTACGTC.

The J gene is TRBJ1-1, the V gene TRBV5-1; D remains ambiguous. The V and J ends lost 2 bases and 4 bases respectively, with 12 bases between them. The CDR3 is made up of 14 amino acids. Germline lookup yields CDR1 SGHRS and CDR2 YFSETQ. The CDR3 DNA sequence: TGCGCCAGCAGCTTTGAAGGGCGGGGCACTGAAGCTTTCTTT. The encoded protein is CASSFEGRGTEAFF.

V and J are TRBV6-5 and TRBJ2-1, with 7 bases fitting TRBD2. The germline gives CDR1 MNHEY, CDR2 SVGAGI. V was clipped by 3 bases and J by 8 bases; unmatched bases: 10. This CDR3 has 15 residues. Here the CDR3 DNA reads TGTGCCAGCAGTTATGGACTAGGGGTGAAAGATGAGCAGTTCTTC. This encodes CASSYGLGVKDEQFF.

This clone was seen just once. The chain couples TRBV20-1 to TRBJ1-1; D is perhaps TRBD1 (5 bases). CDR1 and CDR2 (germline): DFQATT, SNEGSKA (reference sequence). The CDR3 consists of 11 residues. Trimming pared 5 bases from V and 7 bases from J, leaving 11 bases between. As DNA, the CDR3 is TGCAGTGCTGGGGGGTTGCTTGAAGCTTTCTTT. Protein product: CSAGGLLEAFF.

The rearrangement joins TRBV10-1 to TRBJ2-1, with 13 bases fitting TRBD2. Germline V gene lookup returns CDR1 WNHNN and CDR2 SYGVQD (reference sequence). J gave up 8 bases and V 4 bases, and 8 bases lay outside the gene matches. CDR3 length equals 16 residues. CDR3 amino acids: CASSGGTSGTSYEQFF. For the CDR3, the DNA is TGCGCCAGCAGTGGTGGGACTAGCGGGACTTCATATGAGCAGTTCTTC.

The chain has TRBV2 and TRBJ2-3, with TRBD2 identical over 14 bases. Germline V CDR1 and CDR2: SNHLY, FYNNEI. This CDR3 is built from 18 residues. Trimming cost V 5 bases and J 1 base; bases outside gene matches: 8. The CDR3 DNA follows: TGTGCCAGCAGTCCGACTAGCGGGGGGGCCCGAGGCACAGATACGCAGTATTTT. Residues: CASSPTSGGARGTDTQYF. Combining the CDR3 with reference TRBV2 and TRBJ2-3 gives the whole variable domain EPEVTQTPSHQVTQMGQEVILRCVPISNHLYFYWYRQILGQKVEFLVSFYNNEISEKSEIFDDQFSVERPDGSNFTLKIRSTKLEDSAMYFCASSPTSGGARGTDTQYFGPGTRLTVL.

The V gene is TRBV11-1, the J gene TRBJ1-1; 9 bases align to TRBD1. CDR3 size: 13 residues. V was clipped by 4 bases and J by 5 bases; unmatched bases: 2. CDR1 SGHAT and CDR2 FQDESV come from the germline V gene (reference sequence). Written as DNA, the CDR3 is TGTGCCAGCAGCTGGACAGGGGAAACTGAAGCTTTCTTT. Encoded protein: CASSWTGETEAFF.

The rearrangement links TRBV25-1 to TRBJ1-3; D not resolved. V was cut by 10 bases and J by 3 bases, with 10 bases left in between. The CDR3 spans 12 residues. Germline CDR1 is MGHDK and CDR2 is SYGVNS. The CDR3 region is CATIGGGNTIYF. DNA of the CDR3: TGTGCCACAATAGGAGGTGGAAACACCATATATTTT.

As to this clone: Germline and junction disagree at one end, which may indicate a read error. The chain recombines TRBV5-1 with TRBJ1-1; D unclear. Looked up from germline, CDR1 is SGHRS and CDR2 is YFSETQ. The CDR3 loop spans 14 amino acids. CDR3 sequence (DNA): TGTGCCAGCAGCACCCCGACATTGAACACTGAAGCTTTCTTT. Residues: CASSTPTLNTEAFF.

There are a few counts of this clone. V gene TRBV12-3 or TRBV12-4 combines with J gene TRBJ1-1; unclear D gene. The CDR3 is 13 residues long. Trimming pared 1 base from V and 5 bases from J, leaving 8 bases between. CDR3 bases: TGTGCCAGCAGTTTAGGACTGGAGACTGAAGCTTTCTTT. The encoded protein is CASSLGLETEAFF.

This clone has just one count. The CDR3 bases are TGTGCCAGCAGCATTCCGCAGCGGCACTACAATGAGCAGTTCTTC. This sequence encodes CASSIPQRHYNEQFF. The V and J genes are TRBV21-1 and TRBJ2-1; no check of the table's D call, TRBD2, against the DNA was made. TRBV21-1 represents a pseudogene. The CDR3 length is 15 residues.

The rearrangement joins TRBV28 to TRBJ1-1; 10 nucleotides line up with TRBD1. Unmatched junction bases numbered 5, after V lost 5 bases and J lost 5 bases. CDR1 is MDHEN, CDR2 SYDVKM, per germline. CDR3 length equals 14 residues. CDR3 region: CASSPRTGGTEAFF. The CDR3 DNA reads TGTGCCAGCAGTCCCCGGACAGGGGGTACTGAAGCTTTCTTT.

V gene TRBV29-1 combines with J gene TRBJ2-1; D is perhaps TRBD1 (6 bases). Germline loops: CDR1 SQVTM, CDR2 ANQGSEA. Trimming cost V 7 bases and J 6 bases, with 13 bases left between them. The CDR3 length is 12 residues. The CDR3 DNA reads TGCAGCGCCACAGCGGACAGCAATGAGCAGTTCTTC. This codes for CSATADSNEQFF.

This chain uses TRBV4-1 with TRBJ1-2; no clear D. V shed 0 bases and J shed 6 bases, with 17 bases lying between them. This CDR3 region has 16 residues. Germline-derived CDR1 and CDR2 are MGHRA and YSYEKL. CDR3 in DNA: TGCGCCAGCAGCCAAGACGTCCAGCCCCGGAGCAATGGCTACACCTTC. Residues: CASSQDVQPRSNGYTF.

The V and J genes are TRBV30 and TRBJ1-5; no reliable D call. Trimming stripped 0 bases from V and 11 bases from J, with 11 bases between. Germline CDR1 reads GTSNPN; CDR2 reads SVGIG (reference sequence). This CDR3 contains 12 residues. CDR3 bases: TGTGCCTGGAGTGTCGGTCGAGGTGCCCAGCATTTT. Translation: CAWSVGRGAQHF. Looking up the rest from reference TRBV30 and TRBJ1-5 gives the full variable domain: SQTIHQWPATLVQPVGSPLSLECTVEGTSNPNLYWYRQAAGRGLQLLFYSVGIGQISSEVPQNLSASRPQDRQFILSSKKLLLSDSGFYLCAWSVGRGAQHFGDGTRLSIL.

The chain links TRBV6-5 to TRBJ1-2, with D perhaps matching TRBD1 (6 bases). V was clipped by 0 bases and J by 8 bases, with 16 bases between them. Looked up from germline, CDR1 is MNHEY and CDR2 is SVGAGI. CDR3 length equals 15 residues. CDR3 amino acids: CASSYSRGATQGYTF. The DNA of the CDR3 is TGTGCCAGCAGTTACTCCCGGGGGGCCACGCAGGGCTACACCTTC.

On this clone: Relative to the germline gene, one junction end is altered; a read error may explain this. J is TRBJ2-3 and V is TRBV5-1; TRBD2 matches at 7 bases. The germline V gene has CDR1 SGHRS and CDR2 YFSETQ. The CDR3 contains 16 residues. CDR3 sequence: CASSLAGDRPRDTQYF. The CDR3, as DNA: TGTGCCAGCAGCTTGGCGGGGGATAGGCCCCGAGATACGCAGTATTTT.